Listed here are 18 T cell receptor beta chains from one sample, sequenced in a study of T cells in Graves' hyperthyroidism and ophthalmopathy. It was RNA transcripts that yielded the amplified TCR beta CDR3 regions. TCR CDR3 regions were first amplified by RT-PCR with HTBI primers. One entry per CDR3 protein results from TCRdb running MiXCR on the multiplex PCR reads. The table has approximately 200,000 distinct CDR3 sequences, around 19% seen once. The source material was blood. These receptors came from a man aged 40-55 years with Graves' hyperthyroidism.

At least ten counts were recorded for this clonotype. The chain has TRBV4-3 and TRBJ1-1; D remains ambiguous. Germline loops: CDR1 LGHNA, CDR2 YSLEER. CDR3 length: 14 amino acids. Trimming took 0 bases from V and 0 from J, leaving 5 bases between them. The CDR3 sequence: CASSQDQLNTEAFF. DNA of the CDR3: TGCGCCAGCAGCCAAGATCAACTGAACACTGAAGCTTTCTTT.

DNA of the CDR3: TGTGCCAGTAGTATTGAGCGGACACGCCGCTGGGTTCAGCCCCAGCATTTT. It yields the protein CASSIERTRRWVQPQHF. The chain joins TRBV19 to TRBJ1-5, with a tentative D call TRBD1 (5 bases). The V end was cut by 3 bases, the J end by 6 bases, with 21 bases between. Germline V gene sequence: CDR1 LNHDA, CDR2 SQIVND (reference sequence). The CDR3 has 17 amino acids.

This clonotype was seen many times. This chain uses TRBV25-1 with TRBJ1-5, with a weak D call TRBD1 (5 bases). Germline loops: CDR1 MGHDK, CDR2 SYGVNS. There are 15 residues in the CDR3. Trimming stripped 2 bases from V and 3 bases from J, with 11 bases between. The CDR3 sequence: CASSEQGGLNQPQHF. CDR3 coding DNA: TGTGCCAGCAGTGAACAGGGAGGCCTCAATCAGCCCCAGCATTTT.

Many counts were recorded for this clonotype. The chain joins TRBV7-6 to TRBJ1-2; no definite D call. CDR1 SGHVS and CDR2 FNYEAQ come from the germline V gene. The ends were cut back, 5 bases at V and 2 bases at J, with 9 bases in the middle. The CDR3 spans 13 residues. The CDR3 DNA reads as TGTGCCAGCAGCCCCGATTACAACTATGGCTACACCTTC. This sequence encodes CASSPDYNYGYTF.

V gene TRBV5-6 combines with J gene TRBJ1-1; no definite D call. V was trimmed by 4 bases and J by 4 bases, leaving 20 bases between them. Germline lookup yields CDR1 SGHDT and CDR2 YYEEEE. The length of the CDR3 is 16 residues. CDR3 region: CASSPISSRTATEAFF. The CDR3 DNA is TGTGCCAGCAGCCCAATCTCCTCAAGGACGGCCACTGAAGCTTTCTTT.

This clonotype was recorded a few times. The chain carries TRBV6-1 and TRBJ2-5; 7 bases are a match to TRBD1. V gave up 6 bases and J gave up 2 bases; unmatched junction bases: 9. The germline V gene encodes CDR1 MNHNS and CDR2 SASEGT. The CDR3 loop spans 15 amino acids. The CDR3 region has the DNA TGTGCCAGCAGGACGGGACAGTGGGGACAAGAGACCCAGTACTTC. Translating it yields CASRTGQWGQETQYF.

This clonotype was detected many times. The chain has TRBV5-1 and TRBJ1-4; D is undetermined. V lost 0 bases to trimming and J lost 5 bases, with 5 bases between them. CDR1 SGHRS and CDR2 YFSETQ come from the germline V gene. The CDR3 contains 13 residues. The CDR3 is CASSLGGNEKLFF. The CDR3 DNA reads TGCGCCAGCAGCTTGGGAGGCAATGAAAAACTGTTTTTT.

This clonotype appeared many times. The CDR3 DNA sequence: TGTGCCAGCAGTGAACGCCCAGGGGCCGGTCAGCCCCAGCATTTT. Encoded protein: CASSERPGAGQPQHF. The chain combines TRBV6-1 with TRBJ1-5; perhaps TRBD1 as D (6 bases). The CDR3 is 15 amino acids. CDR1 MNHNS and CDR2 SASEGT come from the germline V gene. Trimming cost V 2 bases and J 6 bases, with 14 bases left between them.

This clonotype was found many times. The chain combines TRBV20-1 with TRBJ2-5, with D maybe TRBD2 (5 bases). Germline V lookup: CDR1 DFQATT, CDR2 SNEGSKA (reference sequence). Trimming left V 0 bases short and J 1 base short, with 12 bases between. The CDR3 extends over 15 amino acids. The CDR3 DNA sequence: TGCAGTGCTAGAGATCAGCGGCAGGCCCAAGAGACCCAGTACTTC. It encodes CSARDQRQAQETQYF.

Concerning this clonotype: An end of the junction does not agree with germline; a read error may underlie this. The chain uses TRBV2 and TRBJ1-2, with 8 bases fitting TRBD1. Germline V gene data show CDR1 as SNHLY and CDR2 as FYNNEI. The CDR3 has 14 residues. The CDR3 region has the DNA TGTGCCAACAGTTTGACAGGGGCCGGGGATGGCTACACCTTC. Translated: CANSLTGAGDGYTF.

This clonotype came up many times. The V and J genes are TRBV9 and TRBJ2-5; D not certain. The CDR3 loop spans 14 amino acids. Germline values: CDR1 SGDLS, CDR2 YYNGEE. Trimming pared 1 base from V and 4 bases from J, leaving 11 bases between. CDR3: CASSVLGSSETQYF. CDR3 DNA sequence: TGTGCCAGCAGCGTATTAGGAAGCTCAGAGACCCAGTACTTC.

The DNA of the CDR3 is TGTGCCAGTAGTGTCAGGACAATGGACGAGCAGTACTTC. It encodes CASSVRTMDEQYF. This chain joins TRBV19 and TRBJ2-7; TRBD1 might be the D (5 bases). The ends were cut back, 5 bases at V and 5 bases at J, with 13 bases in the middle. This CDR3 region has 13 residues. Germline-derived CDR1 and CDR2 are LNHDA and SQIVND (reference sequence). Full variable domain (missing parts from reference TRBV19 and TRBJ2-7): DGGITQSPKYLFRKEGQNVTLSCEQNLNHDAMYWYRQDPGQGLRLIYYSQIVNDFQKGDIAEGYSVSREKKESFPLTVTSAQKNPTAFYLCASSVRTMDEQYFGPGTRLTVT.

The chain carries TRBV10-3 and TRBJ1-6; D is possibly TRBD1 (6 bases). CDR3 length: 14 residues. V was trimmed by 4 bases and J by 7 bases, leaving 11 bases between them. Germline assignment: CDR1 ENHRY and CDR2 SYGVKD. The CDR3 bases are TGTGCCATCAGTGTCGGACAGAAGAATTCACCCCTCCACTTT. It encodes CAISVGQKNSPLHF.

The chain couples TRBV9 to TRBJ2-3, with 8 bases lining up with TRBD2. The length of the CDR3 is 15 residues. Losses at the gene ends were 6 bases for V and 6 bases for J; bases not matched to a gene: 12. Germline CDR1 reads SGDLS; CDR2 reads YYNGEE. In nucleotides, the CDR3 is TGTGCCAGCAACGCAGGACGGGGGGGCCTCGATACGCAGTATTTT. Translating it yields CASNAGRGGLDTQYF.

This chain joins TRBV20-1 and TRBJ2-2; TRBD2 is a possible D gene (5 bases). The germline V and J ends were trimmed by 1 base and 5 bases, with 11 bases remaining between them. The germline gives CDR1 DFQATT, CDR2 SNEGSKA (reference sequence). This CDR3 comprises 14 residues. The CDR3, as DNA: TGCAGTGCTAGAGTGCCGGGGAGAACCGGGGAGCTGTTTTTT. Encoded protein: CSARVPGRTGELFF.

This clonotype came up many times. The chain uses TRBV28 and TRBJ2-1; D remains unclear. CDR3 length: 15 residues. The germline V gene encodes CDR1 MDHEN and CDR2 SYDVKM. Trimming pared 5 bases from V and 4 bases from J, leaving 15 bases between. The CDR3 loop is CASSPPDPQYNEQFF. CDR3 bases: TGTGCCAGCAGTCCCCCGGATCCCCAATACAATGAGCAGTTCTTC.

This clonotype was detected many times. Sequence at one end of the junction differs from germline and may be a read error. This sequence joins TRBV11-2 and TRBJ2-5, with a weak D call TRBD1 (5 bases). Germline CDR1 is SGHAT and CDR2 is FQNNGV. The CDR3 extends over 12 amino acids. The CDR3 DNA is TGTGCCAGCAGCCAGGGTGCTTCTAGGTTTAACTTC. This gives the protein CASSQGASRFNF.

This clonotype was seen many times. The CDR3 protein is CASSDPTGVNTEAFF. In DNA, the CDR3 is TGTGCCAGCAGCGACCCTACAGGGGTGAACACTGAAGCTTTCTTT. V and J are TRBV9 and TRBJ1-1, with 7 nucleotides matching TRBD1. This CDR3 spans 15 amino acids. Germline values: CDR1 SGDLS, CDR2 YYNGEE. The junction had 5 bases not matched to a gene; V was cut back by 3 bases and J by 0 bases.